Sequencing of this T cell receptor (beta chain) was carried out in a study of OX40 agonist ivuxolimab in advanced cancers. Study in general: People in dose escalation had one of these cancers: hepatocellular carcinoma, melanoma, renal cell or head and neck cancer. The study, taken as a whole, reports: Several nonresponders also turned out to have low normalized T-cell clonal expansion.

TCRdb keeps only in-frame clones here, not all; method: immunoSEQ multiplex PCR. The data hold 30,000 to 45,000 clones, with 90% to 95% observed a single time. V dropped 4 bases and J dropped 10 bases, with 8 bases sitting between them. This CDR3 is 12 amino acids long. Germline V lookup: CDR1 MNHEY, CDR2 SMNVEV (reference sequence). Worth noting for this clone: Its antigen is unidentified.

V is TRBV27 and J is TRBJ1-6; unclear D gene. The clonotype comes from an adult with an advanced solid tumor such as melanoma, head and neck, liver or kidney cancer. Sample: CD4+ or CD8+ T cells sorted from blood, taken in a trial of the OX40 agonist ivuxolimab. CDR3 nucleotide sequence: TGTGCCAGCAGTTCCCCTCAATCACCCCTCCACTTT. This translates into CASSSPQSPLHF.